This T cell receptor (beta chain) was captured by sequencing in a study of lymphopenia after photon versus proton radiotherapy. Findings and caveats of the study: After lymphocyte nadir, photon-treated repertoires showed oligoclonal expansion, especially CD8+ Temra. In patients who died, overall survival fell as post-nadir TCR diversity dropped more.

Germline CDR1 is SGHTA and CDR2 is FQGTGA. V lost 5 bases, J lost 3 bases, and 10 bases lay in between. This CDR3 contains 13 residues. Measured with immunoSEQ multiplex PCR; TCRdb has only the in-frame clones, and not every one. The table lists 60,000 or so clones, roughly 86% of them singletons. For this clone: The antigen remains undetermined.

The rearrangement uses TRBV7-3 and TRBJ2-5, with no clear D. The source is a man in his forties with gastric cancer. The material was peripheral blood, obtained from a patient treated with photon-based radiotherapy. CDR3 bases: TGTGCCAGCAGCCCCCGCTATGAAGAGACCCAGTACTTC. This translates into CASSPRYEETQYF.